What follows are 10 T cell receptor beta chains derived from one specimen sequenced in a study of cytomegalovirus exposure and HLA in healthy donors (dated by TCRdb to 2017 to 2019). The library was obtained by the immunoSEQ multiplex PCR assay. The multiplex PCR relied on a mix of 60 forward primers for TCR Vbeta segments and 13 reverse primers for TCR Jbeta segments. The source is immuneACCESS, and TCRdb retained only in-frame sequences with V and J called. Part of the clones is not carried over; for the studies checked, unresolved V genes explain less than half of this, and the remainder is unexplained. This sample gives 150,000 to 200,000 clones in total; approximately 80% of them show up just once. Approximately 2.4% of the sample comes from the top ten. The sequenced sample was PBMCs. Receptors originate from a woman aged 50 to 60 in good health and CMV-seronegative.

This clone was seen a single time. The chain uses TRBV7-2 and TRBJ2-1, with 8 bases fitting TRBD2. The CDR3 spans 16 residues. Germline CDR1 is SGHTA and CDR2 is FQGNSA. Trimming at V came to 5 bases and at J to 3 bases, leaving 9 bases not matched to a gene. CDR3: CASSPRGGANYNEQFF. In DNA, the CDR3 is TGTGCCAGCAGCCCCCGGGGGGGAGCTAACTACAATGAGCAGTTCTTC.

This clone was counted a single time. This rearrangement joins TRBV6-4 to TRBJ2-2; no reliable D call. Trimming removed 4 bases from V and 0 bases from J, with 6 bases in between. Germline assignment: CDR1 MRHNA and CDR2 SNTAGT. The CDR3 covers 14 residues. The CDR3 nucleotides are TGTGCCAGCAGTGCGGGTTCGAACACCGGGGAGCTGTTTTTT. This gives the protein CASSAGSNTGELFF.

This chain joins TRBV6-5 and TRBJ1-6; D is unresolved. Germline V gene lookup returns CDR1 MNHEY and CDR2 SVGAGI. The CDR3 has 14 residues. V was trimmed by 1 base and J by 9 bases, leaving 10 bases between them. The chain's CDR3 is CASSYYGRGSPLHF. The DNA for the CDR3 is TGTGCCAGCAGTTACTACGGACGGGGTTCACCCCTCCACTTT.

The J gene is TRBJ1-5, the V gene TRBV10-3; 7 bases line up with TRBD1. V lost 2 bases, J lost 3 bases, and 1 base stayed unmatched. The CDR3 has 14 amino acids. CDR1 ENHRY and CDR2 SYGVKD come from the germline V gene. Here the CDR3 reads CAISEGQANQPQHF. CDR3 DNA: TGTGCCATCAGTGAGGGACAGGCCAATCAGCCCCAGCATTTT.

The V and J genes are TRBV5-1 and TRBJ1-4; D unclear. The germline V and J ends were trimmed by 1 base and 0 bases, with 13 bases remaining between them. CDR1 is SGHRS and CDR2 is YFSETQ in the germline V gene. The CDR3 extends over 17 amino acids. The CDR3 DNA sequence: TGCGCCAGCAGCTTGTTTAGACTCGAAGCAACTAATGAAAAACTGTTTTTT. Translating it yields CASSLFRLEATNEKLFF.

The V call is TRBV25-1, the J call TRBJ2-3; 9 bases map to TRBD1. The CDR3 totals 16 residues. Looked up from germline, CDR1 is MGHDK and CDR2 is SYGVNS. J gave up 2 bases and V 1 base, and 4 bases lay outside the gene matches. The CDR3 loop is CASSESGQGNTDTQYF. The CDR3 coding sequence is TGTGCCAGCAGTGAATCGGGACAGGGAAACACAGATACGCAGTATTTT.

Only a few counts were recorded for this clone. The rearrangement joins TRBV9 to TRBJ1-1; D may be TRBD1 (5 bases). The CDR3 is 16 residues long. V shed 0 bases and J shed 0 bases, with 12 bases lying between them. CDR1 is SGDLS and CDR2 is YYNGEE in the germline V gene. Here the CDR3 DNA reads TGTGCCAGCAGCGTAGGGGTAAGGGGTATGAACACTGAAGCTTTCTTT. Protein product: CASSVGVRGMNTEAFF.

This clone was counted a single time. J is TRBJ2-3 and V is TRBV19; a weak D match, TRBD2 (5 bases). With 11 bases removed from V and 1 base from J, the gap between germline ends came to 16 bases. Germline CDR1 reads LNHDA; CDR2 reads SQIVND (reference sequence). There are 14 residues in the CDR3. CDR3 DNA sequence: TGTGCCTCAAGTCCGGGATTGGGCACAGATACGCAGTATTTT. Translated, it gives CASSPGLGTDTQYF.

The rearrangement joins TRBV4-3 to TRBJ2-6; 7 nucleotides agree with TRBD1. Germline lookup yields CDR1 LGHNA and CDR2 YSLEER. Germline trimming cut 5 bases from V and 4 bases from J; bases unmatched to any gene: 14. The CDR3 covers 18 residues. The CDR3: CASSLRGGAGLGANVLTF. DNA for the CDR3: TGCGCCAGCAGCTTAAGAGGGGGCGCGGGTCTCGGGGCCAACGTCCTGACTTTC.

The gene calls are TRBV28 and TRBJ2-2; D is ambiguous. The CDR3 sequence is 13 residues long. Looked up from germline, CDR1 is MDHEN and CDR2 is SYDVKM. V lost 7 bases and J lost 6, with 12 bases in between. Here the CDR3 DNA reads TGTGCCAGCATTGCACGGGTAGCCGGGGAGCTGTTTTTT. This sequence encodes CASIARVAGELFF.